This TCR beta chain was retrieved from a study of CD8+CD57+ T cells in acquired aplastic anemia. For the study at large: The DNA of sorted CD4+ and CD8+ cells averaged around 3.2 ug. Study-wide results and limits: It was found that approximately 29 CD8+ CDR3 sequences were shared between patients and controls. Significance was not reached for CD8+ Simpson's diversity between patients and controls.

This clonotype was observed a few times. Antigen unknown. The CDR3 has 14 residues. V was cut by 4 bases and J by 0 bases, with 10 bases left in between. In germline, CDR1 is SGHRS, CDR2 YFSETQ. Patients sequenced had flow cytometry evidence of CD8+CD57+ cell expansion. The blood sampling took place in patients who had so far received no therapy. Profiles of TCR beta VDJ and CDR3 were generated from a genomic DNA template. MiXCR, applied by TCRdb to the reads, yields one record per CDR3 protein. The sample contains under 500,000 distinct CDR3 sequences, around 30% of which appear only once. This chain connects TRBV5-1 to TRBJ1-1; D is unclear. The receptor comes from a human donor with aplastic anemia. Sequencing was carried out using sorted CD4+, CD8+, or CD8+CD57+ T cells (not recorded which) from PBMCs. The CDR3 bases are TGCGCCAGCAGCGGGATGGGCCTGAACACTGAAGCTTTCTTT. Encoded protein: CASSGMGLNTEAFF.